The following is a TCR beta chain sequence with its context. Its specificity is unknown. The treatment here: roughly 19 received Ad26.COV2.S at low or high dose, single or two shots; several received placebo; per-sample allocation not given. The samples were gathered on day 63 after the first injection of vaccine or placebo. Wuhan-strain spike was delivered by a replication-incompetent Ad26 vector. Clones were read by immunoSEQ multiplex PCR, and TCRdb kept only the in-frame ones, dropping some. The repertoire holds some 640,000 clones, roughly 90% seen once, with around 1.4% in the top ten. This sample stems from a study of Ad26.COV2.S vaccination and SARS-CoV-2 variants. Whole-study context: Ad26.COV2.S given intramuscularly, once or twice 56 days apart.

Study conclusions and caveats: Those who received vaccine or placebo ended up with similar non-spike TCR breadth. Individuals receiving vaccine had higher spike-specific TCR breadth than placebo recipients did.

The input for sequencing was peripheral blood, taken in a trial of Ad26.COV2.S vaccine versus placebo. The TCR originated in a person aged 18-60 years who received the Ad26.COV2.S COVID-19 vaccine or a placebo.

CDR3 nucleotide sequence: TGCAGCGTTGAGCCTTTTAGCATCTCCTACAATGAGCAGTTCTTC. This gives the protein CSVEPFSISYNEQFF. The chain is built from TRBV29-1 and TRBJ2-1, with D hard to call. Germline assignment: CDR1 SQVTM and CDR2 ANQGSEA. CDR3 length: 15 amino acids. Deletions cut 3 bases from V and 0 bases from J, with 12 bases between.